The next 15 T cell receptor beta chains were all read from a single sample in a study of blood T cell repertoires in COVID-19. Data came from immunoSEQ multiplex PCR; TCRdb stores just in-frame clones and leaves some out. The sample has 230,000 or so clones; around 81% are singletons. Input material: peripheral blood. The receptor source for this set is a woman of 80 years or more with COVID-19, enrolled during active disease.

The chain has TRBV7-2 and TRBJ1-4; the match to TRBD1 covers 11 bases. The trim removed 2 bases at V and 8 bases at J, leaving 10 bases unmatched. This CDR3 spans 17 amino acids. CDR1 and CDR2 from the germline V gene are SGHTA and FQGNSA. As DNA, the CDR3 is TGTGCCAGCAGCTTATCAGGGACAGGGGGATTTGAAGAAAAACTGTTTTTT. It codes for CASSLSGTGGFEEKLFF.

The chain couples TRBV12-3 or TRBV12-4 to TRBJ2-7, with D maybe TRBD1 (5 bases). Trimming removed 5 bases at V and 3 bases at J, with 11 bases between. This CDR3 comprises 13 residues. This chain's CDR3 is CASSQGFIYEQYF. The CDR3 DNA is TGTGCCAGCAGTCAGGGATTTATCTACGAGCAGTACTTC.

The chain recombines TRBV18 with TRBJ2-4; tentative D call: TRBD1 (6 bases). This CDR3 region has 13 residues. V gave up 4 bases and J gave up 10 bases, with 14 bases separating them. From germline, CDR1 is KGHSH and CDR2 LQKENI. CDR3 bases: TGTGCCAGCTCACTCTCAGGGGAGCTAATTCAGTACTTC. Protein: CASSLSGELIQYF.

This chain's CDR3 is CATSMAGAQETQYF. The CDR3 region has the DNA TGTGCCACCAGTATGGCCGGAGCACAAGAGACCCAGTACTTC. V is TRBV24-1 and J is TRBJ2-5; no reliable D call. Deletions cut 6 bases from V and 2 bases from J, with 12 bases between. The CDR3 consists of 14 residues. Germline V gene sequence: CDR1 KGHDR, CDR2 SFDVKD.

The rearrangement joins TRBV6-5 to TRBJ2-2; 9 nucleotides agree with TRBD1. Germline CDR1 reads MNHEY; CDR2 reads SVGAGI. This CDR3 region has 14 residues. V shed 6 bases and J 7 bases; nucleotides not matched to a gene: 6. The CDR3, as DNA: TGTGCCAGCAGATTAACAGGGGGCTTCGGGGAGCTGTTTTTT. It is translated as CASRLTGGFGELFF.

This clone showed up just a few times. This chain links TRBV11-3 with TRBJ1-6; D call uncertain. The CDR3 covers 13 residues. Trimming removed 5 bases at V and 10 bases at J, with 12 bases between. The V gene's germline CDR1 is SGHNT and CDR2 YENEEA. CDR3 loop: CASSRRVNSPLHF. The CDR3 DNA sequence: TGTGCCAGCAGCCGACGGGTGAACTCACCCCTCCACTTT.

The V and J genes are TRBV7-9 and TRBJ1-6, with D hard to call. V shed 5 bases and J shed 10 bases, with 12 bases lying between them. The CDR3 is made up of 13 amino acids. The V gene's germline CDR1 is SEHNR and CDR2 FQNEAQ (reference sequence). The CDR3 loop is CASSPVAASPLHF. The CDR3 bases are TGTGCCAGCAGCCCCGTGGCGGCCTCACCCCTCCACTTT.

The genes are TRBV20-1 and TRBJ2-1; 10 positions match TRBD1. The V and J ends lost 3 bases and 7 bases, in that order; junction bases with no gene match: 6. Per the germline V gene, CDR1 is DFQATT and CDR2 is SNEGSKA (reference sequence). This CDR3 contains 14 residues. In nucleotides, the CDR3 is TGCAGTGCTAGTGGGACAGGGGCGGGTAATGAGCAGTTCTTC. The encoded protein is CSASGTGAGNEQFF.

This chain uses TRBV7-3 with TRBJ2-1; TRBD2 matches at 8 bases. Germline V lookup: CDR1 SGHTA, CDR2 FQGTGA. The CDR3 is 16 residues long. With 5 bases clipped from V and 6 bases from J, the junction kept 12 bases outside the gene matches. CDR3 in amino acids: CASSPALPGGGNEQFF. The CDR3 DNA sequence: TGTGCCAGCAGCCCCGCCCTCCCCGGGGGGGGCAATGAGCAGTTCTTC.

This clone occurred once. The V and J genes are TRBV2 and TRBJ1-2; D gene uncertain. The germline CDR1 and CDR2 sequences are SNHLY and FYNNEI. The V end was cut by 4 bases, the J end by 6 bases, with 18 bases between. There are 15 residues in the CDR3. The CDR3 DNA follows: TGTGCCAGCAGTGTATCGGGGAGAATTTTAAATGGCTACACCTTC. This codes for CASSVSGRILNGYTF. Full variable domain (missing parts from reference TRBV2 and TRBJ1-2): EPEVTQTPSHQVTQMGQEVILRCVPISNHLYFYWYRQILGQKVEFLVSFYNNEISEKSEIFDDQFSVERPDGSNFTLKIRSTKLEDSAMYFCASSVSGRILNGYTFGSGTRLTVV.

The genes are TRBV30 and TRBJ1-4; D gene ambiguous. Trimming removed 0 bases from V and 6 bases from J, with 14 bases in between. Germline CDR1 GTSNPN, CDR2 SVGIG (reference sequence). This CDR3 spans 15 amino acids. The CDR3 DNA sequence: TGTGCCTGGAGTGTAAACGGCGTGCGGGATGAAAAACTGTTTTTT. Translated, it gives CAWSVNGVRDEKLFF. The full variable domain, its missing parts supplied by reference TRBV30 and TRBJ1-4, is SQTIHQWPATLVQPVGSPLSLECTVEGTSNPNLYWYRQAAGRGLQLLFYSVGIGQISSEVPQNLSASRPQDRQFILSSKKLLLSDSGFYLCAWSVNGVRDEKLFFGSGTQLSVL.

CDR3 amino acids: CASSYLQGADGYTF. The CDR3 DNA follows: TGCGCCAGCAGCTACCTACAGGGGGCGGATGGCTACACCTTC. The J gene is TRBJ1-2, the V gene TRBV4-1; 9 nucleotides line up with TRBD1. V gave up 5 bases and J gave up 6 bases; unmatched junction bases: 7. Germline CDR1 and CDR2: MGHRA and YSYEKL. CDR3 length: 14 amino acids.

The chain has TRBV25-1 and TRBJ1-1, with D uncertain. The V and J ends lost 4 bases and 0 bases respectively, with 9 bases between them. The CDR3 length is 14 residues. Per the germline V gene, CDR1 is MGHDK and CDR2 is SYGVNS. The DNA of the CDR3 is TGTGCCAGCAGTGCGAGCGCCCTGAACACTGAAGCTTTCTTT. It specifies CASSASALNTEAFF.

This CDR3 reads CASSLTSGGGETQYF. DNA for the CDR3: TGTGCCAGCAGCTTGACTAGCGGGGGAGGAGAGACCCAGTACTTC. The rearrangement joins TRBV7-9 to TRBJ2-5; TRBD2 matches 12 bases. CDR1 is SEHNR, CDR2 FQNEAQ, per germline (reference sequence). This CDR3 has 15 residues. V shed 3 bases and J 4 bases; nucleotides not matched to a gene: 3.

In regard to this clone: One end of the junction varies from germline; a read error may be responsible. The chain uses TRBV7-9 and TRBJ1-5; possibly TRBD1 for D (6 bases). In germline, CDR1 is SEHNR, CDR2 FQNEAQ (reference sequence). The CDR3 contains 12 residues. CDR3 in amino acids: CASSGGNQPQHF. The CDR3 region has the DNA TGTGCCAGCAGCGGGGGCAACCAGCCCCAGCATTTT.